This T cell receptor beta chain derives from a study of PD-L1 blockade in urothelial cancer (dated by TCRdb to about 2017). Notes on the research overall: All patients started therapy in about 2014 and received atezolizumab 1,200 mg intravenously every 3 weeks. About 85% of the 29 patients were identified as males with urothelial cancer of bladder origin, and a prior smoking history was reported by 18 of 29 patients. An ECOG performance status of 0 or 1 was recorded for the patients, and 0 to 3 prior chemotherapy regimens had been received by the patients. Blood samples were analyzed at two time points: 3 weeks after treatment start (second dose) and 6 weeks after treatment start. Blood samples gave a median of 141,255 T cells and approximately 80,000 unique TCRs, with a median clonality of around 0.08. Somatic, immune and clinical correlates of response to PD-L1 blockade with atezolizumab in urothelial cancer were the focus of an exploratory multi-omic analysis. Pretreatment tumor samples and matched peripheral blood, collected serially before and after atezolizumab treatment, underwent TCR sequencing. Durable clinical benefit meant progression-free survival longer than 6 months, and TCR features were also tested against progression-free and overall survival. In the same patients who had TCR sequencing, pretreatment tumors also underwent whole exome sequencing and RNA sequencing. Durable clinical benefit was achieved by nine patients and was not achieved by 20 patients. Pretreatment blood TCR-seq was available for about 30 patients, at least one posttreatment blood collection was obtained for approximately 25 patients, and tumor TCR-seq was available for approximately 25 patients. Overall study outcomes, separate from this receptor: Because of the small sample size (n of about 30) and the many exploratory analyses performed, the results are intended to be regarded as hypothesis-generating. Greater expansion of tumor-associated TCR clones in peripheral blood 3 weeks after the start of treatment was observed in patients with durable benefit (n of about 20, p = 0.022). A pretreatment peripheral blood TCR clonality below the median was linked to improved progression-free and overall survival.

The CDR3 has 16 amino acids, counting the end cysteine and phenylalanine. Just the 48-base CDR3 DNA is kept, in frame starting at base 1. Trimmed from V: 4 bases; trimmed from J: 10 bases; junction bases lacking a gene match: 15. The germline V gene provides CDR1 MDHEN and CDR2 SYDVKM. A word on this clone: There is no known antigen for this receptor. The input lacks base qualities; no much larger clone sits a single base away.

In the paper's terms, the time point label means: peripheral blood 6 weeks after treatment start. The cohort included 29 patients with locally advanced or metastatic urothelial carcinoma who were treated at Memorial Sloan Kettering on a trial protocol. Peripheral blood mononuclear cells were collected from each patient pretreatment and during treatment, giving between 1 and 8 total time points per patient. The Qiagen DNeasy Blood extraction kit was used to purify genomic DNA from total PBMCs and tumor samples. PBMCs were collected pretreatment and during treatment, and were isolated and stored as previously described. Synthetic TCR analog templates were spiked into each PCR so that absolute template abundance could be estimated from read counts. TCRbeta CDR3 regions were amplified from genomic DNA with bias-controlled V and J gene primers using the immunoSEQ assay. Sequencing of rearranged TCRbeta segments was done at approximately 20X coverage. The paper's data handling went like this. Clustering was used to correct sequencing errors, and CDR3s were annotated against IMGT so that V, D and J genes could be assigned. Out-of-frame and stop-codon sequences were excluded, and only productive TCRbeta rearrangements were used in downstream analyses. To compute clonality, Shannon entropy was normalized by the log of the number of unique productive sequences and then subtracted from one. Clones differing between time points or between blood and tumor were identified using Fisher's exact test with Benjamini-Hochberg correction, with an adjusted p below 0.01 applied as the threshold. TCRdb took this table from immuneACCESS and kept in-frame rearrangements with V and J called. Such tables lack part of the clones; where checked against another copy, unresolved V genes explain under half of the gap, and the rest is unexplained. V and J calls and clone size are those listed in that table; D and trimming were worked out from the DNA. This sample holds fewer than 85,000 clones; about nine tenths were observed only once. The ten top clones hold 11% of the sample.

The source of this sequence is a man aged 55 to 69 with urothelial cancer. The sample in question was PBMCs, obtained around atezolizumab (anti-PD-L1) treatment. The chain links TRBV28 with TRBJ2-1, and 8 junctional nucleotides match TRBD2. The DNA sequence is TGTGCCAGCAGTTCCGGGGGGGCTGGGGGAACGAGGGAGCAGTTCTTC. Translated, it gives CASSSGGAGGTREQFF.